What follows are 30 T cell receptor delta chains derived from one specimen sequenced in a study of γδ T cells in repeated Plasmodium falciparum infection (dated by TCRdb to the early 2020s). Libraries were made using multiplex PCR. Data came from an Illumina MiSeq. TCRdb reprocessed the public reads with the caller CATT; rows with the same DNA were merged afterwards. The table for this sample lists around 57,000 delta-chain clones; around 1.7% of them were counted only once. The ten largest make up roughly 15% of the sample. For bulk TCR repertoire analysis, Vgamma9/Vdelta2+ and Vdelta2-negative gammadelta T cell populations were flow-sorted out of peripheral blood mononuclear cells. Sequencing input: gamma-delta T cells from blood. The receptor set was obtained from a pool of human donors (malaria-infected and uninfected, not separated).

Note on this clone: The amino acid sequence in TCRdb belongs to a much larger clone and departs from this DNA's translation at residue 17, likely a sequencing read error; the sequence shown is translated from the DNA. The chain uses TRDV1 and TRDJ3; the match to TRDD3 covers 11 bases. Since TCRdb gives no J gene, matching the DNA to germline was used here to assign it. Germline-derived CDR1 and CDR2 are TSWWSYY and QGS. This CDR3 region has 22 residues. CDR3 DNA sequence: TGTGCTCTTGGGCGAACGTGGGGGATACGCGTTTCGAGCTCCTGGGACCCCCGACAGATGTTTTTC. Protein sequence: CALGRTWGIRVSSSWDPRQMFF.

Many counts were recorded for this clone. The translation of this DNA and the TCRdb protein of a much larger clone differ at residue 16, probably owing to a read error; the protein shown here is translated from the DNA. The V gene is TRDV1, the J gene TRDJ1, with TRDD3 matching 13 bases. The germline CDR1 and CDR2 sequences are TSWWSYY and QGS. The CDR3 length is 17 residues. The CDR3 DNA sequence: TGTGCTCTTGGGGAACGAATACTGGGGGATACGCGCGATAAACTCACCTTT. Its protein product is CALGERILGDTRDKLTF.

Many counts were recorded for this clone. This sequence is one base from a far larger clone and is likely a read error. This specimen includes other DNA sequences encoding the same CDR3. The chain uses TRDV1 and TRDJ1; D is uncertain. Between the trimmed V and J ends, which lost 5 bases and 5 bases, there was a span of 27 bases. CDR1 is TSWWSYY, CDR2 QGS, per germline. This CDR3 is 18 amino acids long. The CDR3 nucleotides read TGTGCTCTTGGGTTCACCTCCGTACATACTTATATCACTGATAAACTCATCTTT. Amino acids: CALGFTSVHTYITDKLIF.

This clone was observed at least ten times. The chain is built from TRDV1 and TRDJ1, with TRDD3 matching 12 bases. Germline CDR1 reads TSWWSYY; CDR2 reads QGS. The CDR3 extends over 24 amino acids. Unmatched junction bases numbered 27, after V lost 4 bases and J lost 0 bases. CDR3 sequence reads: CALGGSSLFLSWGIRSWYTDKLIF. The DNA of the CDR3 is TGTGCTCTTGGGGGATCTTCCCTTTTCCTCTCCTGGGGGATACGTAGTTGGTACACCGATAAACTCATCTTT.

This clone showed up many times. TCRdb pairs this DNA with a much larger clone's protein that differs at residue 10, likely a read error; the protein shown was translated from the DNA. The chain employs TRDV1 and TRDJ1; TRDD3 matches at 7 bases. Germline assignment: CDR1 TSWWSYY and CDR2 QGS. The CDR3 runs 14 residues. With V trimmed by 1 base and J by 5 bases, 4 bases remained unmatched. The CDR3 loop is CALGERIWGDKLIF. The CDR3 DNA sequence: TGTGCTCTTGGGGAACGGATCTGGGGGGATAAACTCATCTTT.

In this sample, this clone turned up many times. The TCRdb protein comes from a much larger clone and disagrees with this DNA's translation at residue 7, likely due to a read error; the protein given here is derived from the DNA. The chain uses TRDV1 and TRDJ1; 8 nucleotides line up with TRDD3. This CDR3 has 21 residues. V dropped 3 bases and J dropped 2; count of bases not matched to a gene: 23. Germline V gene sequence: CDR1 TSWWSYY, CDR2 QGS. The CDR3, as DNA: TGTGCTCTTGGGGATGGTTGTAGACAGGGATACGGTTTTTATTTGACCGATAAACTCATCTTT. It is translated as CALGDGCRQGYGFYLTDKLIF.

There are a few counts of this clone. The protein recorded in TCRdb matches a much larger clone and deviates from this DNA's translation at residue 22, suggesting a read error; the protein here is obtained by translating the DNA. No J gene call was made, and the V gene is TRAV38-2/DV8; the table gives TRDD3 as D, unverified against the DNA. Per germline, CDR1 TSESDYY and CDR2 QEAYKQQN. The CDR3 sequence is 23 residues long. The CDR3 region has the DNA TGTGCTTATAGGAGCGCGCGGGTCCCCAACGTACTGGGGGATACGCGTATCCCTTATAAACTCACCTTT. Translation gives CAYRSARVPNVLGDTRIPYKLTF.

Relative to its sample, this clone is large (0.1 to 1%). The sample has other DNA sequences that encode this CDR3 too. The chain uses TRDV1 and TRDJ1, with TRDD3 matching 8 bases. Germline-derived CDR1 and CDR2 are TSWWSYY and QGS. There are 16 residues in the CDR3. V gave up 2 bases and J gave up 0 bases; unmatched junction bases: 5. The chain's CDR3 is CALGEFGGSYTDKLIF. The CDR3 DNA follows: TGTGCTCTTGGGGAATTTGGGGGATCCTACACCGATAAACTCATCTTT.

The sample holds many counts of this clone. The TCRdb record carries a much larger clone's protein, which differs from this DNA's translation at residue 7; a read error is the likely cause, and the protein listed here is the DNA translation. V is TRDV2 and J is TRDJ1; no clear D. TCRdb lists no J gene, so it was determined here by aligning the DNA to germline. Trimming stripped 1 base from V and 1 base from J, with 12 bases between. CDR3 size: 15 residues. CDR1 is GEAIGNYY and CDR2 is EKD in the germline V gene. The CDR3 bases are TGTGCCTGTGACACGGGCCTATCGTTCACCGATAAACTCATCTTT. It yields the protein CACDTGLSFTDKLIF.

This clone has just a few counts. A read error likely explains why the TCRdb protein, taken from a much larger clone, differs from this DNA's translation at residues 3 and 7; the protein shown is translated from the DNA. The chain uses TRDV1 and TRDJ1; possibly TRDD3 for D (6 bases). Germline values: CDR1 TSWWSYY, CDR2 QGS. The CDR3 loop spans 21 amino acids. CDR3 protein: CAPGELGEVPMPYWYTDKLIF. CDR3 in DNA: TGTGCTCCTGGGGAACTAGGGGAAGTGCCCATGCCCTACTGGTACACCGATAAACTCATCTTT.

Only a few counts were recorded for this clone. TCRdb's entry gives the protein of a much larger clone, which mismatches this DNA's translation at residue 5, likely from a read error; the protein reported here is translated from the DNA. V and J are TRDV1 and TRDJ1; D uncertain. Germline CDR1 and CDR2: TSWWSYY and QGS. CDR3 length equals 18 residues. V was clipped by 4 bases and J by 7 bases, with 28 bases between them. In nucleotides, the CDR3 is TGTGCTCTTGGGGGCCCCTTTCCCACTTACGGTGTGGAGTTTAAACTCATCTTT. This codes for CALGGPFPTYGVEFKLIF.

This clone was counted many times. The amino acid sequence in TCRdb belongs to a much larger clone and departs from this DNA's translation at residue 9, likely a sequencing read error; the sequence shown is translated from the DNA. V is TRDV1 and J is TRDJ1, with D maybe TRDD3 (6 bases). Germline CDR1 and CDR2: TSWWSYY and QGS. The ends were cut back, 3 bases at V and 2 bases at J, with 34 bases in the middle. The CDR3 sequence is 22 residues long. The CDR3: CALGDHHYSFHWAALRTDKLIF. Here the CDR3 DNA reads TGTGCTCTTGGGGACCATCACTACTCCTTTCACTGGGCCGCCCTCCGTACCGATAAACTCATCTTT.

In the case of this clone: The protein TCRdb gives is from a much larger clone and does not agree with this DNA's translation at residue 15, likely a read error; the protein shown here comes from the DNA. The rearrangement uses TRDV1 and TRDJ1; D may be TRDD2 or TRDD3 (8 bases each). Per the germline V gene, CDR1 is TSWWSYY and CDR2 is QGS. There are 21 residues in the CDR3. Trimming stripped 4 bases from V and 2 bases from J, with 32 bases between. In DNA form, the CDR3 reads TGTGCTCTTGGGGTCCCTCTTCCTACGTACTGGGGATACCTGAAAACCGATAAACTCATCTTT. Translation: CALGVPLPTYWGYLKTDKLIF.

This clone has ten or more counts. TCRdb has a much larger clone's protein, which differs at residue 11 from the translation of this DNA, likely because of a read error; what is shown is the protein translated from the DNA. The CDR3 sequence: CALGERGLPVLWGTTIKLIF. The CDR3 nucleotides read TGTGCTCTTGGGGAAAGAGGGCTTCCTGTCCTCTGGGGGACAACTATTAAACTCATCTTT. V usage is TRDV1 and J usage is TRDJ1, with 8 bases matching TRDD3. The CDR3 has 20 amino acids. From germline, CDR1 is TSWWSYY and CDR2 QGS. The junction had 24 bases not matched to a gene; V was cut back by 2 bases and J by 7 bases.

This clone was seen repeatedly, ten times or more. The TCRdb protein comes from a much larger clone and disagrees with this DNA's translation at residue 5, likely due to a read error; the protein given here is derived from the DNA. The gene calls are TRDV2 and TRDJ1; 12 bases align to TRDD3. Per the germline V gene, CDR1 is GEAIGNYY and CDR2 is EKD. The CDR3 is 17 amino acids. The V and J ends lost 3 bases and 0 bases, in that order; junction bases with no gene match: 7. The CDR3 DNA reads as TGTGCCTGTGACGCCGAGTACTGGGGGATACACACCGATAAACTCATCTTT. It encodes CACDAEYWGIHTDKLIF.

This clone was counted only a few times. TCRdb's entry gives the protein of a much larger clone, which mismatches this DNA's translation at residue 10, likely from a read error; the protein reported here is translated from the DNA. V gene TRDV2 combines with J gene TRDJ1; 7 bases agree with TRDD3. Germline V gene sequence: CDR1 GEAIGNYY, CDR2 EKD. V was pared by 0 bases and J by 0 bases, with 21 bases of the junction left unmatched. The CDR3 length is 21 residues. The CDR3 here is CACDTVVLGNKPLYYTDKLIF. The DNA of the CDR3 is TGTGCCTGTGACACCGTTGTACTGGGGAATAAGCCCCTTTACTACACCGATAAACTCATCTTT.

The table lists this clone with many counts. The mismatch at residue 4 between this DNA's translation and the TCRdb protein of a much larger clone likely reflects a read error; the protein shown is translated from the DNA. V and J are TRDV1 and TRDJ1; no reliable D call. TCRdb lists no J gene, so it was determined here by aligning the DNA to germline. The CDR3 totals 22 residues. The V gene's germline CDR1 is TSWWSYY and CDR2 QGS. The DNA for the CDR3 is TGTGCTCTTAGGGAACCCGGTCCCTTTTGCCGTACGGTGGCCGGGTGCACCGATAAACTCATCTTT. Protein product: CALREPGPFCRTVAGCTDKLIF.

This clone was observed many times. TCRdb has a much larger clone's protein, which differs at residue 14 from the translation of this DNA, likely because of a read error; what is shown is the protein translated from the DNA. The genes are TRDV3 and TRDJ1; TRDD3 aligns across 11 bases. Trimming at V came to 2 bases and at J to 2 bases, leaving 28 bases not matched to a gene. The CDR3 loop spans 22 amino acids. The germline CDR1 and CDR2 sequences are TVYSNPD and GDNSRS (reference sequence). The chain's CDR3 is CAFCPSFLQYWGISDRTDKLIF. DNA of the CDR3: TGTGCCTTTTGCCCGAGCTTCCTACAGTACTGGGGGATATCGGATCGTACCGATAAACTCATCTTT.

This clone was seen more than once but under ten times. A read error likely explains why the TCRdb protein, taken from a much larger clone, differs from this DNA's translation at residue 14; the protein shown is translated from the DNA. The V call is TRDV1, the J call TRDJ1; D might be TRDD3 (10 bases). The ends were cut back, 4 bases at V and 7 bases at J, with 37 bases in the middle. Germline CDR1 reads TSWWSYY; CDR2 reads QGS. The CDR3 extends over 21 amino acids. CDR3 sequence (DNA): TGTGCTCTTGGGGTTCCTTCCTACGGGATATGGGGGATACTCCCAGGGGTTAAACTCATCTTT. Encoded protein: CALGVPSYGIWGILPGVKLIF.

On this clone: A far bigger clonotype differs at one base, so this is likely a read error. Other DNA sequences in this specimen translate into the identical CDR3. This chain connects TRDV1 to TRDJ1; TRDD3 matches 7 bases. After removal of 4 bases from V and 0 bases from J, the junction contained 29 bases not matched to a gene. CDR1 is TSWWSYY, CDR2 QGS, per germline. The CDR3 extends over 23 amino acids. The CDR3 spells CALGVMKGTRQLGERVYTDKLIF. CDR3 DNA sequence: TGTGCTCTTGGGGTCATGAAAGGTACGAGGCAATTGGGGGAGAGAGTTTACACCGATAAACTCATCTTT.

Concerning this clone: It differs at one base from a far larger clone, so likely a read error. This specimen includes other DNA sequences encoding the same CDR3. This chain uses TRDV1 with TRDJ1; TRDD3 agrees at 10 bases. The CDR3 is 19 amino acids. CDR1 and CDR2 from the germline V gene are TSWWSYY and QGS. J lost 3 bases, V lost 6 bases, and 19 bases had no gene match. The CDR3 sequence: CALGRDRPRTGGYADKLIF. In nucleotides, the CDR3 is TGTGCTCTTGGACGGGATCGTCCACGTACAGGGGGATACGCCGATAAACTCATCTTT.

This clone was counted many times. Translating this DNA gives a protein that differs at residue 15 from the TCRdb one, which belongs to a much larger clone; a read error is likely, and the protein shown is this translation. The V call is TRDV1, the J call TRDJ1, with D unclear. The CDR3 runs to 16 residues. Germline-derived CDR1 and CDR2 are TSWWSYY and QGS. DNA for the CDR3: TGTGCTCTTGGGATAAGACCCGTTAGGAACGGCGATAAACTCACCTTT. Translating gives CALGIRPVRNGDKLTF.

On this clone: TCRdb attributes to this sequence the protein of a much larger clone, which differs from the DNA translation at residue 9; a read error is likely, and the protein displayed is translated from the DNA. The chain joins TRDV1 to TRDJ1; no firm D call. The CDR3 contains 12 residues. In germline, CDR1 is TSWWSYY, CDR2 QGS. CDR3 in amino acids: CALGEPSDRLIF. The CDR3 nucleotides read TGTGCTCTTGGGGAACCCTCCGATAGACTCATCTTT.

The table lists this clone with many counts. A far more abundant clone sits one base away, making this likely a read error. The same CDR3 arises from other DNA sequences in this sample as well. The gene calls are TRDV2 and TRDJ1; 10 bases fit TRDD3. The CDR3 extends over 18 amino acids. Germline CDR1 and CDR2: GEAIGNYY and EKD. CDR3 sequence (DNA): TGCGCCTGTGACCATTCTTCACTGGGGGATCCGTACACCGATAAACTCATCTTT. This gives the protein CACDHSSLGDPYTDKLIF.

This clone turned up a few times. This likely traces to a read error, being one base from a far larger clone. In the same sample, other DNA sequences code for this CDR3. The V gene is TRDV1, the J gene TRDJ1; the D gene is possibly TRDD3 (5 bases). TCRdb offers no J gene call, so here the DNA was matched to germline to obtain one. The CDR3 spans 20 residues. CDR1 is TSWWSYY, CDR2 QGS, per germline. CDR3 sequence: CALGELVFLLQGVYTDKLIF. CDR3 bases: TGTGCTCTCGGGGAGCTGGTTTTTTTGTTACAAGGGGTCTACACCGATAAACTCATCTTT.

This clone appeared many times. This may be a read error: a much more frequent sequence differs by one nucleotide. The chain is built from TRDV1 and TRDJ1, with 9 bases matching TRDD2. The germline gives CDR1 TSWWSYY, CDR2 QGS. J gave up 3 bases and V 0 bases, and 23 bases lay outside the gene matches. This CDR3 is 22 amino acids long. CDR3 coding DNA: TGTGCTCTTGGGGAACTGCATACCACCCGCCTTCCTACTCTCAGTTTTGCCGATAAACTCATCTTT. This sequence encodes CALGELHTTRLPTLSFADKLIF.

As for this clone: TCRdb's protein, taken from a much larger clone, differs from this DNA's translation at residue 16, likely owing to a read error; the protein displayed comes from the DNA. V and J are TRDV1 and TRDJ1; 8 bases are a match to TRDD3. Germline V CDR1 and CDR2: TSWWSYY, QGS. This CDR3 is built from 22 residues. V shed 0 bases and J 0 bases; nucleotides not matched to a gene: 21. Here the CDR3 DNA reads TGTGCTCTTGGGGAACTAAGACTGACCTTCTGGGGGAAAACTAGCCACACCGATAAACTCATCTTT. Its protein product is CALGELRLTFWGKTSHTDKLIF.

The sample holds many counts of this clone. TCRdb records a much larger clone's protein for this DNA, with a difference at residue 20 that likely arises from a read error; the protein given is the translation of the DNA. The chain uses TRDV1 and TRDJ1, with D maybe TRDD3 (6 bases). Germline values: CDR1 TSWWSYY, CDR2 QGS. The CDR3 loop spans 22 amino acids. CDR3 DNA sequence: TGTGCTCTTGGGGACCATCACTACTTCTTTCACTGGGCCGCCCTCCGTACCGATAAACCCATCTTT. Encoded protein: CALGDHHYFFHWAALRTDKPIF.

The sample holds a few counts of this clone. Translating this DNA gives a protein that differs at residue 4 from the TCRdb one, which belongs to a much larger clone; a read error is likely, and the protein shown is this translation. V gene TRDV1 combines with J gene TRDJ1, with 13 bases fitting TRDD3. The J gene, absent from TCRdb, was called here by matching the DNA to germline. CDR3 length: 23 residues. CDR1 and CDR2 from the germline V gene are TSWWSYY and QGS. CDR3 loop: CALREIGGTSSSYWGIRTDKLIF. CDR3 coding DNA: TGTGCTCTTAGGGAAATTGGGGGAACTTCCTCTTCATACTGGGGGATACGGACCGATAAACTCATCTTT.

By sample fraction, this clone is medium-sized. The identical CDR3 is also encoded by other nucleotide sequences in the sample. The J gene is TRDJ1, the V gene TRDV1; D gene ambiguous. The V gene lost 2 bases and the J gene lost 0 bases, with 19 bases spanning the gap. This CDR3 is 18 amino acids long. Germline loops: CDR1 TSWWSYY, CDR2 QGS. The CDR3 DNA is TGTGCTCTTGGGGAAGTGTACCCGCGGGAATCGTACACCGATAAACTCATCTTT. Protein: CALGEVYPRESYTDKLIF.